This T cell receptor (beta chain) was found in a study of blood T cell repertoires in COVID-19. Study-level information: Donors in the United States, Italy and Spain gave samples during acute or convalescent COVID-19. T cells, B-cell-depleted T cells, or PBMCs supplied cDNA or gDNA.

V dropped 0 bases and J dropped 2 bases, with 8 bases sitting between them. The CDR3 has 14 amino acids. CDR1 is SGHRS, CDR2 YFSETQ, per germline. Original processing methods: It was from reference gene primer amplification that nucleated cell counts were estimated. This table comes from immunoSEQ multiplex PCR, and its TCRdb copy is limited to in-frame clones, with some not included. V and J calls and clone size are those listed in that table; D and trimming were worked out from the DNA. Seen here are roughly 230,000 clones, approximately 84% observed once, and the top ten hold more than 0.75%. The receptor was derived from a man aged 40-50 years with acute or convalescent COVID-19. The chain recombines TRBV5-1 with TRBJ1-1; D unresolved. The sample consisted of peripheral blood. The CDR3 reads CASSLAQTNTEAFF. The CDR3 DNA is TGCGCCAGCAGCTTGGCGCAGACAAACACTGAAGCTTTCTTT.